The source of this T cell receptor (beta chain) is a study of vaccination and CD4 T cells after COVID-19. Study details: Post-COVID draws followed diagnosis by a median around 97 days (range 35 to 161).

Sequencing of the DNA from cultured CD4+ T cells was carried out with the Oncomine TCR Beta short-read assay. TCRdb processed the PCR reads anew with MiXCR; each CDR3 protein has one entry. Of some 20,000 distinct CDR3 sequences in the sample, around 60% were seen once. As regards this clonotype: Its antigen is undetermined.

Treatment: roughly ten-day PBMC culture with coronavirus spike peptide pools or control peptides (ViraFEST assay). Losses at the gene ends were 4 bases for V and 4 bases for J; bases not matched to a gene: 5. Germline-derived CDR1 and CDR2 are LNHDA and SQIVND (reference sequence). The CDR3 is 14 residues long. This TCR derives from a human donor who had recovered from COVID-19. The rearrangement uses TRBV19 and TRBJ1-1; 8 bases fit TRBD1. The source was CD4+ T cells from blood, cultured in vitro, collected after SARS-CoV-2 vaccination. DNA for the CDR3: TGTGCCAGTAGTACCAACAGGGGGGCCACTGAAGCTTTCTTT. It specifies CASSTNRGATEAFF.